The T cell receptor beta chain under discussion was sequenced for a study of spatial heterogeneity in lung cancer. Overall study context: Unique TCR and UMI combinations averaged more than ten appearances each in raw reads. Findings and limits, study-wide: Follow-up blood showed ubiquitous expanded tumor TCRs less than blood at resection did.

Germline CDR1 and CDR2: SGHVS and FNYEAQ. This CDR3 has 15 residues. V lost 5 bases and J lost 1, with 15 bases in between. This clonotype has just a few counts. Antigen: not known. Unique molecular identifiers tagged every individual TCR cDNA molecule. TCRdb ran MiXCR on the 5' RACE reads and lists one entry per CDR3 protein. The table shows roughly 70,000 distinct CDR3 sequences, with 8% to 10% occurring only once. Time point defined: blood at routine non-recurrence follow-up after resection. Whole RNA came from tumor, nontumor lung or frozen PBMC and was sequenced without being sorted. V and J are TRBV7-6 and TRBJ2-7; tentatively, D is TRBD2 (6 bases). This TCR was recovered from a female donor with early-stage non-small cell lung cancer. Sequenced here: PBMCs, sampled at follow-up. CDR3 nucleotide sequence: TGTGCCAGCAGCCCTCTACGGGAGAAGTCCTACGAGCAGTACTTC. It yields the protein CASSPLREKSYEQYF.